This T cell receptor (beta chain) came from a study of cytomegalovirus exposure and HLA in healthy donors. Study observations and caveats: Reportedly, a later analysis found an Asian-associated ancestry cluster had fewer N-insertions than the approximately 640-donor mean. Some V segments (TRBV6-2 and TRBV6-3 among them) were excluded as indistinguishable.

This CDR3 has 19 residues. PCR employed 60 Vbeta and 13 Jbeta primers. Using immunoSEQ multiplex PCR, the repertoire was profiled, and TCRdb retains in-frame clones only, with some absent. The top ten hold 3% to 5% of the sample, which has some 120,000 clones, about 68% seen once. In the case of this clone: Its antigen is not identified.

The sample consisted of PBMCs. The gene calls are TRBV21-1 and TRBJ1-3. TRBV21-1 constitutes a pseudogene. The TCR sequence derives from a man aged 35 to 55 in good health and CMV-seropositive. The CDR3 is CASSRTCEGRVNSGNTIYF. For the CDR3, the DNA is TGTGCCAGCAGCCGTACTTGCGAAGGGCGGGTCAACTCTGGAAACACCATATATTTT.